This T cell receptor beta chain came from a study of OX40 agonist ivuxolimab in advanced cancers. Regarding the study as a whole: Clonal expansion by week 6 occurred in CD4+ and CD8+ blood T cells (at 0.1 to 3.0 mg/kg). On average, CD8+ T cells had more expanded clones than CD4+.

Sequencing used immunoSEQ multiplex PCR; TCRdb keeps in-frame clones, though not all of them. The table lists around 100,000 clones, more than 85% of them singletons. Patients were ineligible given autoimmune disease history or systemic immunosuppression. Blood got drawn at baseline, again on cycle 4 day 1, and then on cycle 7 day 1. Worth noting for this clone: What it binds is not known.

Germline assignment: CDR1 MDHEN and CDR2 SYDVKM. This CDR3 spans 11 amino acids. With 3 bases removed from V and 11 bases from J, the gap between germline ends came to 10 bases. The source of this sequence is an adult with an advanced solid tumor such as melanoma, head and neck, liver or kidney cancer. The chain employs TRBV28 and TRBJ1-1; D is uncertain. The source material was CD4+ or CD8+ T cells sorted from blood, sampled in a trial of the OX40 agonist ivuxolimab. The CDR3 DNA is TGTGCCAGCAGTTTGCATGATAAGGCTTTCTTT. Its translation is CASSLHDKAFF.